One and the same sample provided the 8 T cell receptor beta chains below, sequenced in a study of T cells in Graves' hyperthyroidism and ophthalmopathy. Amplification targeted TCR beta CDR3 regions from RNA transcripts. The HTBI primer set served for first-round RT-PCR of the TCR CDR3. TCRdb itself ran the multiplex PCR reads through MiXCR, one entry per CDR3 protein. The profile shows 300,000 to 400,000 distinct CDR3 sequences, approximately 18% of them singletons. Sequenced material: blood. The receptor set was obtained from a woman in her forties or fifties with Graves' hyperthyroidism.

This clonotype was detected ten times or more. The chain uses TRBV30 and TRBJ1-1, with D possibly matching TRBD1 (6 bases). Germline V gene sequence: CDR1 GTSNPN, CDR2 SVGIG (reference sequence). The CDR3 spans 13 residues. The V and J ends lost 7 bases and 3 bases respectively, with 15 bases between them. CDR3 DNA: TGTGCCTCCACCCGGGGGGCCGACACTGAAGCTTTCTTT. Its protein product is CASTRGADTEAFF.

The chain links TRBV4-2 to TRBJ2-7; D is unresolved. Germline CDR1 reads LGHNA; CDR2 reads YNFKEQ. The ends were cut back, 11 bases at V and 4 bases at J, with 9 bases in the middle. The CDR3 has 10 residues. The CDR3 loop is CAGVGYEQYV. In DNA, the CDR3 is TGTGCCGGAGTCGGGTACGAGCAGTACGTC.

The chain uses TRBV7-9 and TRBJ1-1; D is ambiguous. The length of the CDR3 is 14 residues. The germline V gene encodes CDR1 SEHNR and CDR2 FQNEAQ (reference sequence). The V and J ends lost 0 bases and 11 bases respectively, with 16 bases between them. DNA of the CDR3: TGTGCCAGCAGCTTAGCCACCGCGAGGAAGTACGCTTTCTTT. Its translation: CASSLATARKYAFF.

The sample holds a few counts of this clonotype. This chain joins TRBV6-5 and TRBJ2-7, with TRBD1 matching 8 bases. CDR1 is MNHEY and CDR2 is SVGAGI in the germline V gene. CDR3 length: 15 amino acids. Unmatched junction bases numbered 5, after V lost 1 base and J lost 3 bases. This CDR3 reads CASSYYRDRFYEQYF. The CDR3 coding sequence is TGTGCCAGCAGTTACTACCGGGACAGGTTCTACGAGCAGTACTTC.

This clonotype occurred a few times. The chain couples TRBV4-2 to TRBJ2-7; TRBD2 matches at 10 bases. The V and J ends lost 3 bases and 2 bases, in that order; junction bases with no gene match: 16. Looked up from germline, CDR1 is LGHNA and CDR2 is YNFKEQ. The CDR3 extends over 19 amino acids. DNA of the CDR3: TGTGCCAGCAGCCAGGGTTTGGGGCTAGCGGGAGTCATCGCCTACGAGCAGTACTTC. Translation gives CASSQGLGLAGVIAYEQYF.

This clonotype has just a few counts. The DNA of the CDR3 is TGCAGTGCTATTCGACTAGCGGGGAGCTCCTACAATGAGCAGTTCTTC. The encoded protein is CSAIRLAGSSYNEQFF. The chain links TRBV20-1 to TRBJ2-1, with 11 bases aligning to TRBD2. V trimming: 4 bases; J trimming: 0 bases; junction bases outside the gene matches: 5. Looked up from germline, CDR1 is DFQATT and CDR2 is SNEGSKA (reference sequence). There are 16 residues in the CDR3.

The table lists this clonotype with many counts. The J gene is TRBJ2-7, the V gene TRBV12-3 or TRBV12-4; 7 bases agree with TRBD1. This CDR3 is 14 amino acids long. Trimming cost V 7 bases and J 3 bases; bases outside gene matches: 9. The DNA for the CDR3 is TGTGCCAGCACCCTAGGGGACAGATACTACGAGCAGTACTTC. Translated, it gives CASTLGDRYYEQYF.

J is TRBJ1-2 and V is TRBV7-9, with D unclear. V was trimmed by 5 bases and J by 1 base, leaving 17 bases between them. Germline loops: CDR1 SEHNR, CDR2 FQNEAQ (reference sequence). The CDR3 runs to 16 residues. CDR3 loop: CASSKSLETFNYGYTF. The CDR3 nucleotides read TGTGCCAGCAGCAAATCCCTAGAAACCTTTAACTATGGCTACACCTTC.